This T cell receptor beta chain was recorded in a study of metastatic and nonmetastatic thyroid tumors. In the study overall: Malignant thyroid and benign thyroid patients provided blood and tumor or nodule tissue whose repertoires were compared. Study-wide results and caveats: When malignant thyroid tumors were compared with benign nodules, TCR beta diversity was reportedly significantly higher in the malignant tumors. This held in both blood and tumor samples.

None of the patients had undergone any treatment ahead of thyroid surgery. Unmatched junction bases numbered 6, after V lost 6 bases and J lost 7 bases. This CDR3 contains 13 residues. Germline values: CDR1 MDHEN, CDR2 SYDVKM. MiXCR was used by TCRdb to re-call the PCR reads. The sample includes roughly 40,000 clones, about 18% of them seen just once. This clone was observed many times. Its antigen remains unknown. The sequenced material came from blood. The receptor was isolated from a male donor with papillary thyroid cancer or a benign thyroid nodule (not recorded which). Some clones in this sample may be carry-over from other donors' samples. This chain uses TRBV28 with TRBJ1-5; 7 nucleotides match TRBD1. CDR3 protein: CASSDRDLQPQHF. The DNA of the CDR3 is TGTGCCAGCAGCGACAGGGATTTACAGCCCCAGCATTTT.